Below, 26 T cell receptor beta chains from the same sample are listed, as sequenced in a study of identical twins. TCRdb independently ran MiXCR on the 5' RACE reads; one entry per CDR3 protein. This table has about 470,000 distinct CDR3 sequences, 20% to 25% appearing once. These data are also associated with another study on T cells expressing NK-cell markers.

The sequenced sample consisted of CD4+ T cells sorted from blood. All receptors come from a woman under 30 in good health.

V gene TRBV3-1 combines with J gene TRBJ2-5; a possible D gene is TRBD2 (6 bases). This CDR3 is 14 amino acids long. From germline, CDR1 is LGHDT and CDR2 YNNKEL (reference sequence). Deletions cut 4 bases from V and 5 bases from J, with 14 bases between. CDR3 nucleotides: TGTGCCAGCAGCCCTACTAGCTCTGGTGAGACCCAGTACTTC. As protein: CASSPTSSGETQYF.

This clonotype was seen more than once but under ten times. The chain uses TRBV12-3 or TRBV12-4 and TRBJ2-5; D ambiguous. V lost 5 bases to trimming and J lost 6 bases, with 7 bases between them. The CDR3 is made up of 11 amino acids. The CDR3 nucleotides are TGTGCCAGCAGTCAACGGAAGACCCAGTACTTC. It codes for CASSQRKTQYF.

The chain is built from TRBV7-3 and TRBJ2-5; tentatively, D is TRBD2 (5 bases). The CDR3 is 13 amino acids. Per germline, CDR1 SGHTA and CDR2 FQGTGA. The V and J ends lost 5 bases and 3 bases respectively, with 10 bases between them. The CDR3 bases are TGTGCCAGCAGCCCAGGAGCGGAAGAGACCCAGTACTTC. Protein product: CASSPGAEETQYF. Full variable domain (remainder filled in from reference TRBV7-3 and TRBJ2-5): GAGVSQTPSNKVTEKGKYVELRCDPISGHTALYWYRQSLGQGPEFLIYFQGTGAADDSGLPNDRFFAVRPEGSVSTLKIQRTERGDSAVYLCASSPGAEETQYFGPGTRLLVL.

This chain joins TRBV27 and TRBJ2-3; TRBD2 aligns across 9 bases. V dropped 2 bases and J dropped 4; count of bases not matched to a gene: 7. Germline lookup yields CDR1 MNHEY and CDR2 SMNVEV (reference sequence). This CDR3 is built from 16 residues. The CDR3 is CASSLRAGGFADTQYF. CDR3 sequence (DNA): TGTGCCAGCAGTTTAAGGGCGGGAGGGTTCGCAGATACGCAGTATTTT.

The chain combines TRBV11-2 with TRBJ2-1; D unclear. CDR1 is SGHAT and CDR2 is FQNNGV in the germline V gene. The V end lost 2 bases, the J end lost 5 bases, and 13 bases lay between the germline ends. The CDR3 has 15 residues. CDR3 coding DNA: TGTGCCAGCAGCTTATTTGGCGGAGCAAACAATGAGCAGTTCTTC. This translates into CASSLFGGANNEQFF. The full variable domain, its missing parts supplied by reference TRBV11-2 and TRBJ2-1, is EAGVAQSPRYKIIEKRQSVAFWCNPISGHATLYWYQQILGQGPKLLIQFQNNGVVDDSQLPKDRFSAERLKGVDSTLKIQPAKLEDSAVYLCASSLFGGANNEQFFGPGTRLTVL.

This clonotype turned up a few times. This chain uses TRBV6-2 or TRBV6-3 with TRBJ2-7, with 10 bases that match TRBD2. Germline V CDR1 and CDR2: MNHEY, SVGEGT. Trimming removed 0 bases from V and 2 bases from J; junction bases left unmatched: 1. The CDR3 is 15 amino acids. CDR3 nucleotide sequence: TGTGCCAGCAGTTACTCGACTAGCGGGCCCTACGAGCAGTACTTC. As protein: CASSYSTSGPYEQYF.

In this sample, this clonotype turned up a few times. CDR3 in DNA: TGTGCCAGCAGTTTAGGGCATCCAGATACGCAGTATTTT. Translation gives CASSLGHPDTQYF. This sequence joins TRBV12-3 or TRBV12-4 and TRBJ2-3; the D is unclear. CDR3 size: 13 residues. Trimming pared 1 base from V and 4 bases from J, leaving 6 bases between.

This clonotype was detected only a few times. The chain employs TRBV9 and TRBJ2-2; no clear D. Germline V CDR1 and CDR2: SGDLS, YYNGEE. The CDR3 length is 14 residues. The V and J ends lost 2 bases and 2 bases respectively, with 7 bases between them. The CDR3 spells CASSVTDNTGELFF. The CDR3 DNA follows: TGTGCCAGCAGCGTTACAGACAACACCGGGGAGCTGTTTTTT.

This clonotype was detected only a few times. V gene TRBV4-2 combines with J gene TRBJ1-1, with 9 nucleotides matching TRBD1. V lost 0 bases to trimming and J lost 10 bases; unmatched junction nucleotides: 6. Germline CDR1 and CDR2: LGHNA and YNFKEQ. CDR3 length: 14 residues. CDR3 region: CASSQEGDREVAFF. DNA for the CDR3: TGTGCCAGCAGCCAAGAAGGGGACAGGGAGGTAGCTTTCTTT.

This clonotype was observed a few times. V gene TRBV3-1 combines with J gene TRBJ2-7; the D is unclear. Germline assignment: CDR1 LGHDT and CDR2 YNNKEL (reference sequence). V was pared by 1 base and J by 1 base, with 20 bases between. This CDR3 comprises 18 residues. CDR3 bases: TGTGCCAGCAGCCAAGTTTCCCCGACATTTTATCTATCCTACGAGCAGTACTTC. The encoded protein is CASSQVSPTFYLSYEQYF.

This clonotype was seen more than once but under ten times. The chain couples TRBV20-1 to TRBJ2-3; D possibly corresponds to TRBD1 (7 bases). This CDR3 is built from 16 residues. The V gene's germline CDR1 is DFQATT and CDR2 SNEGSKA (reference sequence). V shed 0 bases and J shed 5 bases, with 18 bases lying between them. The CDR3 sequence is CSAREKPGGQGDTQYF. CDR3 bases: TGCAGTGCTAGAGAGAAGCCAGGGGGGCAAGGAGATACGCAGTATTTT.

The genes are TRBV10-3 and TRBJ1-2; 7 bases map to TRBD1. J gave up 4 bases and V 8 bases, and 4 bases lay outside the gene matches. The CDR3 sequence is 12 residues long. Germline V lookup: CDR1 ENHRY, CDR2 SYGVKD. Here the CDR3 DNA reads TGTGCCATCGGGGACAGCCTCTATGGCTACACCTTC. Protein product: CAIGDSLYGYTF.

The CDR3 DNA follows: TGTGCCAGCAGCCAAGACCCGGGACCGCTCTTAGGCGCTTTCTTT. This encodes CASSQDPGPLLGAFF. The rearrangement uses TRBV4-2 and TRBJ1-1, with D possibly matching TRBD1 (5 bases). The CDR3 is 15 amino acids. Germline V gene lookup returns CDR1 LGHNA and CDR2 YNFKEQ. V gave up 0 bases and J gave up 11 bases, with 19 bases separating them.

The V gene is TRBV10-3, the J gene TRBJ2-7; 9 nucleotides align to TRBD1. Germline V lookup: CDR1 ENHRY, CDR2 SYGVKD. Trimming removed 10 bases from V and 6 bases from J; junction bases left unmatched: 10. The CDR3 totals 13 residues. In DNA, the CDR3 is TGTGCCAGCGATACAGGGGGCAGGGGCGAGCAGTACTTC. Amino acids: CASDTGGRGEQYF.

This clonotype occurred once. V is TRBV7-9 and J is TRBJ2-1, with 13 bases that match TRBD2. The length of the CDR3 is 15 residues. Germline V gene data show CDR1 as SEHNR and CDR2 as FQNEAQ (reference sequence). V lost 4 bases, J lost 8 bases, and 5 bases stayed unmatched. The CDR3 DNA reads TGTGCCAGCAGCTACCAACTAGCGGGAGGGGATGAGCAGTTCTTC. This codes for CASSYQLAGGDEQFF.

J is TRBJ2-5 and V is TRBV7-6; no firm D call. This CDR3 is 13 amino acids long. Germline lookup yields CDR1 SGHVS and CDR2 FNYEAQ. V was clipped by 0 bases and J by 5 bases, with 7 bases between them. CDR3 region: CASSLALFETQYF. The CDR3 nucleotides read TGTGCCAGCAGCTTAGCGCTCTTCGAGACCCAGTACTTC.

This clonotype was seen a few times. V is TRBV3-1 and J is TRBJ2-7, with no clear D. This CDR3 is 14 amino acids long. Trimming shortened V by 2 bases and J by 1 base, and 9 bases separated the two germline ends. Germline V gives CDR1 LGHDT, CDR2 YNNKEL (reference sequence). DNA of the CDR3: TGTGCCAGCAGCCAACGAGCCCTGTCCTACGAGCAGTACTTC. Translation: CASSQRALSYEQYF.

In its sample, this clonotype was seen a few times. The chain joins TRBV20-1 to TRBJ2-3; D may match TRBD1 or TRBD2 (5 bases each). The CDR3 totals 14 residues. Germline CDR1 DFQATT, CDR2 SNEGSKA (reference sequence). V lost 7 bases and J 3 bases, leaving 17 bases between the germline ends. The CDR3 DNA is TGCAGTGTTACTATATCGGGACCTACAGATACGCAGTATTTT. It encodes CSVTISGPTDTQYF.

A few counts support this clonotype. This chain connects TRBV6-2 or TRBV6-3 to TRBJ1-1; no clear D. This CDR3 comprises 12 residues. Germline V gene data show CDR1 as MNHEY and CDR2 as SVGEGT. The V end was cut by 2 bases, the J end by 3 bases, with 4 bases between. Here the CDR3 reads CASSYTYTEAFF. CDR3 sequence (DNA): TGTGCCAGCAGTTACACTTACACTGAAGCTTTCTTT.

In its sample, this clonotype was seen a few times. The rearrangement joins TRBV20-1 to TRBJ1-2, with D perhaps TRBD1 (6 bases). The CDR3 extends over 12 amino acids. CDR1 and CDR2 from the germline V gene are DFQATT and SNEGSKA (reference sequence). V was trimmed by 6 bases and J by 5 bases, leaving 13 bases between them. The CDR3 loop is CSATGGVYGYTF. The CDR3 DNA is TGCAGTGCGACTGGGGGCGTATATGGCTACACCTTC.

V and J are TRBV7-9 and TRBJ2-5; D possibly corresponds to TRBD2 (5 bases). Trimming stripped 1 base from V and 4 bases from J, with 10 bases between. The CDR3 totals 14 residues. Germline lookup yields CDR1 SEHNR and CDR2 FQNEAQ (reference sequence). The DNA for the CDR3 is TGTGCCAGCAGCTTAGTATTGCGGGCAGAGACCCAGTACTTC. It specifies CASSLVLRAETQYF.

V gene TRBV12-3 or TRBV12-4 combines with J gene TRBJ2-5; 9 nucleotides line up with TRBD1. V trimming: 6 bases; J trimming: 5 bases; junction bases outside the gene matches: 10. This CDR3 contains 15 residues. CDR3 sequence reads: CASSKGTGQWETQYF. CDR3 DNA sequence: TGTGCCAGCAGCAAAGGGACAGGGCAGTGGGAGACCCAGTACTTC.

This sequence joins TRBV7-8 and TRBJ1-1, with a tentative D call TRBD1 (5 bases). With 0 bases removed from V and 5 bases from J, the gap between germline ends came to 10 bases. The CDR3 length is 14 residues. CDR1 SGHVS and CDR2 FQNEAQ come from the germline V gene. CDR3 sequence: CASSLAAGYTEAFF. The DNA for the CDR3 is TGTGCCAGCAGCTTAGCGGCAGGGTATACTGAAGCTTTCTTT.

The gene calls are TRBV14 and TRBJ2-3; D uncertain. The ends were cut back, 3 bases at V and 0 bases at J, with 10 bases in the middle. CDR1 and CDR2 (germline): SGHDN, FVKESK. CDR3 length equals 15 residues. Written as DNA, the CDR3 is TGTGCCAGCAGCCATCGATTAATTAGCACAGATACGCAGTATTTT. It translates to CASSHRLISTDTQYF.

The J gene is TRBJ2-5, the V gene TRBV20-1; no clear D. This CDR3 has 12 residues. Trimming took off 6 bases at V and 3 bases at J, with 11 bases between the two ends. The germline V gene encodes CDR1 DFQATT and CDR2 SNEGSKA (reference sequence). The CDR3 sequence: CSAMRQKETQYF. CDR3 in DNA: TGCAGTGCAATGAGACAAAAAGAGACCCAGTACTTC.

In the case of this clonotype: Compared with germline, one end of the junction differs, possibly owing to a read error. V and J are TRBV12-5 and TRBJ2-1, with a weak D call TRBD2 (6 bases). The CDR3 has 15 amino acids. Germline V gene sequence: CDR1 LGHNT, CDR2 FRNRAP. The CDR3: CARGLGTGVSNEQFF. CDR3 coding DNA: TGTGCTAGAGGTTTAGGGACTGGGGTTTCCAATGAGCAGTTCTTC.